This T cell receptor beta chain was identified during a study of blood T cell repertoires in COVID-19. Overall study: Samples of COVID-19 (acute and convalescent) were obtained from the United States, Italy and Spain. Sources were T cells, B-cell-depleted T cells, or PBMCs; the material itself was cDNA or gDNA.

This CDR3 spans 17 amino acids. The ends lost 2 bases at V and 1 base at J; junction bases unmatched: 9. Germline V gene lookup returns CDR1 MGHRA and CDR2 YSYEKL. In the authors' workflow: Counts of nucleated cells, estimated from reference gene primer amplification, were obtained. Profiled with immunoSEQ multiplex PCR; TCRdb holds only in-frame clones, not every one. That table furnishes V, J and clone size, whereas the DNA furnished D and trimming. The data contain 150,000 to 200,000 clones, roughly 89% of them singletons. This chain joins TRBV4-1 and TRBJ1-1; 8 bases agree with TRBD1. The TCR originated in a man aged 35-49 years with acute or convalescent COVID-19. Sample: peripheral blood. The CDR3 DNA reads as TGCGCCAGCAGCCAACTCGGACAGGGTAGTTGGAACACTGAAGCTTTCTTT. Translating it yields CASSQLGQGSWNTEAFF.